The 19 T cell receptor beta chains given below trace back to one sample, sequenced in a study of OX40 agonist ivuxolimab in advanced cancers. The method was immunoSEQ multiplex PCR; TCRdb's version includes in-frame clones alone and lacks a portion of them. The sample consists of 20,000 to 25,000 clones, around three quarters of them appearing once. This sample comprised CD4+ or CD8+ T cells sorted from blood, obtained in a trial of the OX40 agonist ivuxolimab. The receptors shown here come from an adult with an advanced solid tumor such as melanoma, head and neck, liver or kidney cancer.

This clone was counted between two and nine times. The V call is TRBV11-2, the J call TRBJ2-7; D possibly matches TRBD1 or TRBD2 (5 bases each). Between the trimmed V and J ends, which lost 4 bases and 3 bases, there was a span of 13 bases. The germline CDR1 and CDR2 sequences are SGHAT and FQNNGV. CDR3 length: 14 residues. The CDR3 region has the DNA TGTGCCAGCAGCTGGGGAAGGGACCACTACGAGCAGTACTTC. Its protein product is CASSWGRDHYEQYF. The variable domain in full, with the rest retrieved from reference TRBV11-2 and TRBJ2-7, is EAGVAQSPRYKIIEKRQSVAFWCNPISGHATLYWYQQILGQGPKLLIQFQNNGVVDDSQLPKDRFSAERLKGVDSTLKIQPAKLEDSAVYLCASSWGRDHYEQYFGPGTRLTVT.

Notes on this clone: The same CDR3 can be traced to other DNA sequences in this sample. The chain combines TRBV19 with TRBJ1-1; the match to TRBD1 covers 8 bases. The CDR3 consists of 14 residues. Unmatched junction bases numbered 3, after V lost 4 bases and J lost 2 bases. Per the germline V gene, CDR1 is LNHDA and CDR2 is SQIVND (reference sequence). The CDR3 spells CASSKDRVNTEAFF. CDR3 in DNA: TGTGCCAGTAGTAAGGACAGGGTAAACACTGAAGCTTTCTTT.

The V call is TRBV30, the J call TRBJ1-1, with a weak D call TRBD1 (5 bases). The germline CDR1 and CDR2 sequences are GTSNPN and SVGIG (reference sequence). Trimming took 3 bases from V and 0 from J, leaving 8 bases between them. The CDR3 is 13 amino acids. The CDR3 nucleotides are TGTGCCTGGAGCCAGGGTATGAACACTGAAGCTTTCTTT. It specifies CAWSQGMNTEAFF.

This chain links TRBV6-1 with TRBJ2-7; no clear D gene. Germline lookup yields CDR1 MNHNS and CDR2 SASEGT. The CDR3 is 15 residues long. V dropped 1 base and J dropped 3 bases, with 13 bases sitting between them. Here the CDR3 reads CASSEVMSAGYEQYF. In DNA, the CDR3 is TGTGCCAGCAGTGAAGTTATGTCGGCTGGCTACGAGCAGTACTTC.

This clone was seen only a few times. The rearrangement uses TRBV29-1 and TRBJ1-1; D ambiguous. Trimming cost V 5 bases and J 6 bases, with 10 bases left between them. Germline V gene sequence: CDR1 SQVTM, CDR2 ANQGSEA. The length of the CDR3 is 11 residues. CDR3 DNA sequence: TGCAGCGTTTACCCAACAGCTGAAGCTTTCTTT. Translating gives CSVYPTAEAFF.

This clone was found a few times. The V gene is TRBV23-1, the J gene TRBJ1-2; D is possibly TRBD1 (6 bases). TRBV23-1 is recorded as an ORF, its role being uncertain. CDR3 length: 14 amino acids. V dropped 2 bases and J dropped 8 bases, with 15 bases sitting between them. CDR3 loop: CASSQIWGARGYTF. The CDR3 DNA follows: TGCGCCAGCAGTCAAATATGGGGGGCGAGAGGCTACACCTTC.

The CDR3 sequence: CASSTPNYGYTF. The CDR3 DNA sequence: TGTGCCAGCAGTACGCCTAACTATGGCTACACCTTC. The J gene is TRBJ1-2, the V gene TRBV6-6; D is ambiguous. Per the germline V gene, CDR1 is MNHNY and CDR2 is SVGAGI (reference sequence). V lost 5 bases and J lost 0, with 4 bases in between. The CDR3 contains 12 residues.

The chain joins TRBV4-2 to TRBJ1-3; the match to TRBD1 covers 8 bases. This CDR3 spans 18 amino acids. Germline V gene lookup returns CDR1 LGHNA and CDR2 YNFKEQ. J lost 3 bases, V lost 2 bases, and 12 bases had no gene match. CDR3 region: CASSQPPGGGTGGNTIYF. Written as DNA, the CDR3 is TGTGCCAGCAGCCAACCTCCAGGAGGCGGGACAGGTGGAAACACCATATATTTT.

This chain connects TRBV27 to TRBJ2-2, with TRBD1 matching over 10 bases. The CDR3 contains 13 residues. V was pared by 8 bases and J by 5 bases, with 2 bases of the junction left unmatched. The germline V gene has CDR1 MNHEY and CDR2 SMNVEV (reference sequence). The CDR3, as DNA: TGTGCCAGCGGGACAGGGGCAACCGGGGAGCTGTTTTTT. The encoded protein is CASGTGATGELFF.

The rearrangement uses TRBV2 and TRBJ2-7; 7 bases align to TRBD2. The CDR3 consists of 12 residues. Germline V gene sequence: CDR1 SNHLY, CDR2 FYNNEI. V dropped 8 bases and J dropped 5; count of bases not matched to a gene: 6. CDR3 DNA: TGTGCCAGCCAAGGGAGGGCGGACGAGCAGTACTTC. It is translated as CASQGRADEQYF.

The genes are TRBV6-1 and TRBJ2-5, with 13 bases fitting TRBD2. The V gene end was trimmed by 2 bases and the J gene end by 2 bases; junction bases not matched to a gene: 2. Germline CDR1 reads MNHNS; CDR2 reads SASEGT. This CDR3 contains 16 residues. The CDR3 DNA is TGTGCCAGCAGTGAACCGGGACTAGCGGGGCAAGAGACCCAGTACTTC. As protein: CASSEPGLAGQETQYF.

V is TRBV5-5 and J is TRBJ2-7; no clear D. The V and J ends lost 1 base and 4 bases respectively, with 12 bases between them. Germline CDR1 and CDR2: SGHKS and YYEKEE (reference sequence). This CDR3 comprises 14 residues. CDR3 sequence: CASSLITSLYEQYF. CDR3 coding DNA: TGTGCCAGCAGCTTGATCACCTCCTTGTACGAGCAGTACTTC.

This rearrangement joins TRBV5-1 to TRBJ2-7, with D uncertain. The germline V gene has CDR1 SGHRS and CDR2 YFSETQ. V gave up 3 bases and J gave up 2 bases, with 9 bases separating them. The CDR3 is made up of 13 amino acids. This CDR3 is CASSYYETYEQYF. CDR3 in DNA: TGCGCCAGCAGCTATTATGAGACCTACGAGCAGTACTTC.

The J gene is TRBJ1-3, the V gene TRBV19; D is unclear. Germline CDR1 LNHDA, CDR2 SQIVND (reference sequence). The ends were cut back, 3 bases at V and 4 bases at J, with 7 bases in the middle. This CDR3 is built from 13 residues. CDR3 coding DNA: TGTGCCAGTAGTATCGTTACCGGAAACACCATATATTTT. Protein: CASSIVTGNTIYF.

This clone is a singleton in its sample. The rearrangement uses TRBV5-1 and TRBJ1-5; 7 positions match TRBD1. CDR3 size: 15 residues. The V segment lost 4 bases and the J segment 5 bases; nucleotides outside the gene matches: 9. Germline loops: CDR1 SGHRS, CDR2 YFSETQ. This CDR3 reads CASSPRTGRDQPQHF. In DNA, the CDR3 is TGCGCCAGCAGCCCGCGGACAGGAAGGGATCAGCCCCAGCATTTT.

The V and J genes are TRBV9 and TRBJ2-5; maybe TRBD2 (5 bases). The CDR3 spans 15 residues. Trimming took off 0 bases at V and 5 bases at J, with 14 bases between the two ends. Germline-derived CDR1 and CDR2 are SGDLS and YYNGEE. This CDR3 is CASSVGPLARETQYF. Written as DNA, the CDR3 is TGTGCCAGCAGCGTAGGGCCGCTAGCACGGGAGACCCAGTACTTC. The entire variable domain, with the rest obtained from reference TRBV9 and TRBJ2-5, is as follows: DSGVTQTPKHLITATGQRVTLRCSPRSGDLSVYWYQQSLDQGLQFLIQYYNGEERAKGNILERFSAQQFPDLHSELNLSSLELGDSALYFCASSVGPLARETQYFGPGTRLLVL.

The V call is TRBV5-1, the J call TRBJ1-2; TRBD1 aligns across 7 bases. The CDR3 runs to 14 residues. From germline, CDR1 is SGHRS and CDR2 YFSETQ. Germline trimming cut 4 bases from V and 4 bases from J; bases unmatched to any gene: 7. In DNA, the CDR3 is TGCGCCAGCAGCCCGGGACAGCTTACCTATGGCTACACCTTC. Its translation is CASSPGQLTYGYTF.

The table lists this clone with a few counts. This sequence joins TRBV30 and TRBJ2-7, with 7 bases matching TRBD1. V lost 4 bases, J lost 3 bases, and 0 bases stayed unmatched. The CDR3 has 11 amino acids. Germline V CDR1 and CDR2: GTSNPN, SVGIG (reference sequence). CDR3 sequence (DNA): TGTGCCTGGACAGGGGGCTACGAGCAGTACTTC. Its translation: CAWTGGYEQYF.

The chain carries TRBV18 and TRBJ1-2; TRBD1 is a possible D gene (6 bases). Germline lookup yields CDR1 KGHSH and CDR2 LQKENI. The CDR3 length is 15 residues. Trimming removed 4 bases from V and 4 bases from J, with 16 bases in between. This CDR3 is CASSLQQGSAYGYTF. CDR3 nucleotides: TGTGCCAGCTCACTACAGCAGGGGTCGGCCTATGGCTACACCTTC.